These T cell receptor beta chains were read from a single sample in a study of T cell repertoires in cytomegalovirus infection. These receptors are not linked to any known antigen. TCRdb re-analysed the reads in MiXCR, keeping a single row per CDR3 protein. The sample holds approximately 600,000 distinct CDR3 sequences, 40% seen once. The sequences come from cultured PBMCs, collected from culture after CMV antigen stimulation. These receptors were obtained from a human donor in good health (CMV status not recorded). Some clones in this sample may be carry-over from other donors' samples. The CDR3 runs from the conserved cysteine through the conserved F or W. D genes are given only for firm matches. Not all rows give a size; the values are once, few, many and, for expanded clones, a class.

V: TRBV7-9; length: 16; J: TRBJ2-1; D: TRBD2; size: NA; DNA: TGTGCCAGCAGCTTAGCGGGTAGCGGGGGCAACAATGAGCAGTTCTTC; CDR3: CASSLAGSGGNNEQFF
V: TRBV12-3/TRBV12-4; length: 14; J: TRBJ2-1; D: NA; size: few; DNA: TGTGCCAGCAGTTTTAGGCAGCACTACAATGAGCAGTTCTTC; CDR3: CASSFRQHYNEQFF
V: TRBV5-1; length: 17; J: TRBJ1-6; D: TRBD1; size: few; DNA: TGCGCCAGCAGCTTGGAGTGGACAGGGGGAGTGCAATCACCCCTCCACTTT; CDR3: CASSLEWTGGVQSPLHF
V: TRBV7-2; length: 16; J: TRBJ1-5; D: TRBD1; size: many; DNA: TGTGCCAGCAGCCGACACAGGGGCGATAGCAATCAGCCCCAGCATTTT; CDR3: CASSRHRGDSNQPQHF
V: TRBV27; length: 13; J: TRBJ2-7; D: NA; size: many; DNA: TGTGCCAGCGGACCGGGATCTGCCTACGAGCAGTACTTC; CDR3: CASGPGSAYEQYF
V: TRBV6-5; length: 15; J: TRBJ1-5; D: TRBD1; size: NA; DNA: TGTGCCAGCAGTCGACAGGGAGGGATGGATCAGCCCCAGCATTTT; CDR3: CASSRQGGMDQPQHF
V: TRBV7-2; length: 12; J: TRBJ2-3; D: NA; size: many; DNA: TGTGCCAGCGGGTCAGGCACAGATACGCAGTATTTT; CDR3: CASGSGTDTQYF
V: TRBV6-1; length: 15; J: TRBJ1-6; D: TRBD1; size: NA; DNA: TGTGCCAGCAGTCCTTTGACAGGGACGAATTCACCCCTCCACTTT; CDR3: CASSPLTGTNSPLHF
V: TRBV2; length: 14; J: TRBJ1-5; D: NA; size: NA; DNA: TGTGCCAGCAGTGCCACAGACCCGAATCAGCCCCAGCATTTT; CDR3: CASSATDPNQPQHF
V: TRBV6-5; length: 13; J: TRBJ1-2; D: NA; size: NA; DNA: TGTGCCAGCAGTTACGGACGGGGCTATGGCTACACCTTC; CDR3: CASSYGRGYGYTF
V: TRBV25-1; length: 13; J: TRBJ2-2; D: TRBD2; size: NA; DNA: TGTGCCAGCAGGGGGGAGGGTATCGGGGAGCTGTTTTTT; CDR3: CASRGEGIGELFF
V: TRBV6-2/TRBV6-3; length: 12; J: TRBJ2-1; D: NA; size: NA; DNA: TGTGCCAGTCATGGGGGAGTTAATGAGCAGTTCTTC; CDR3: CASHGGVNEQFF
V: TRBV2; length: 14; J: TRBJ2-1; D: TRBD2; size: NA; DNA: TGTGCCAGCAGACCGGGACTACCCAACAATGAGCAGTTCTTC; CDR3: CASRPGLPNNEQFF
V: TRBV27; length: 14; J: TRBJ2-1; D: NA; size: NA; DNA: TGTGCCAGCACCGTTAGCGGTCCCTACAATGAGCAGTTCTTC; CDR3: CASTVSGPYNEQFF